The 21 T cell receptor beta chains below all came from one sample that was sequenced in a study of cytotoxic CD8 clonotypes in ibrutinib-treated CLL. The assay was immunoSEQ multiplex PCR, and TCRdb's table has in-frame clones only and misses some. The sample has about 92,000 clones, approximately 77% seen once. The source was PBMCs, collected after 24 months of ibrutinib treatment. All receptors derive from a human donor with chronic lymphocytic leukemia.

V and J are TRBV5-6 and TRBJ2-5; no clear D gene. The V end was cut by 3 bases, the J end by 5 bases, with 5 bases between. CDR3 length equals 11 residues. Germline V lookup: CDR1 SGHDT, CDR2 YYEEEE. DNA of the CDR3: TGTGCCAGCAGCTCCAGGGAGACCCAGTACTTC. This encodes CASSSRETQYF. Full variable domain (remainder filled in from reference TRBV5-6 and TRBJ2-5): DAGVTQSPTHLIKTRGQQVTLRCSPKSGHDTVSWYQQALGQGPQFIFQYYEEEERQRGNFPDRFSGHQFPNYSSELNVNALLLGDSALYLCASSSRETQYFGPGTRLLVL.

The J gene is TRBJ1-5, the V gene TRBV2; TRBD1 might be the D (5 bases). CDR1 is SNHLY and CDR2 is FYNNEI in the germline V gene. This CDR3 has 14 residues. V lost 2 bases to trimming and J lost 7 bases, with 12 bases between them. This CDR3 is CASSESGNGQPQHF. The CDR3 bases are TGTGCCAGCAGTGAATCAGGGAACGGACAGCCCCAGCATTTT.

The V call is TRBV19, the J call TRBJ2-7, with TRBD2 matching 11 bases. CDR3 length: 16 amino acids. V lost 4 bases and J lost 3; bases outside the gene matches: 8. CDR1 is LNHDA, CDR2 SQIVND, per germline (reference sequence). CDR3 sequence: CASSTATSGNDYEQYF. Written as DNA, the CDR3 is TGTGCCAGTAGTACCGCGACTAGCGGGAATGACTACGAGCAGTACTTC.

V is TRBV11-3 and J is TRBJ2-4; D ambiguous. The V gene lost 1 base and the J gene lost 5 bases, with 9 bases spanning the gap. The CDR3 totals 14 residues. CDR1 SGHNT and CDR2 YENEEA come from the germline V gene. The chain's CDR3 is CASSLGGSENIQYF. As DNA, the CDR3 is TGTGCCAGCAGCTTAGGTGGGTCGGAAAACATTCAGTACTTC.

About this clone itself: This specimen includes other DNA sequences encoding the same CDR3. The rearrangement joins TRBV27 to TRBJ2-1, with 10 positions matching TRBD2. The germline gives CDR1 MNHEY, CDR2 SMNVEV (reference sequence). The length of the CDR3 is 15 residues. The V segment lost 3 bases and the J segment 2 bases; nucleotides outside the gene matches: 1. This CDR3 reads CASSLSGRAYNEQFF. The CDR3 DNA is TGTGCCAGCAGTTTGAGCGGGAGGGCCTACAATGAGCAGTTCTTC.

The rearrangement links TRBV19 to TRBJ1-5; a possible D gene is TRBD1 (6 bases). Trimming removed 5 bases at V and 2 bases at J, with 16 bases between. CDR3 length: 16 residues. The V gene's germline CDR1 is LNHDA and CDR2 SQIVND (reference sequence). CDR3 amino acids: CASSATWTEGNQPQHF. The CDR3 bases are TGTGCCAGTAGTGCGACCTGGACAGAAGGCAATCAGCCCCAGCATTTT.

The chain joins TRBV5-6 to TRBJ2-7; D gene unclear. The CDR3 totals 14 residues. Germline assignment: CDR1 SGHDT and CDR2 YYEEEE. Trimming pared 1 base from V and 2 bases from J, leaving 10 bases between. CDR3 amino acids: CASSLQALAYEQYF. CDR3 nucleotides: TGTGCCAGCAGCTTGCAAGCGCTGGCCTACGAGCAGTACTTC.

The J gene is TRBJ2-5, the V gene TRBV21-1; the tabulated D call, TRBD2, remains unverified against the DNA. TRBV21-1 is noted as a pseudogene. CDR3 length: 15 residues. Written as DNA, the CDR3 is TGTGCCAGCAGCAAAGCTAGCGGGATGTTGGAGACCCAGTACTTC. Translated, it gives CASSKASGMLETQYF.

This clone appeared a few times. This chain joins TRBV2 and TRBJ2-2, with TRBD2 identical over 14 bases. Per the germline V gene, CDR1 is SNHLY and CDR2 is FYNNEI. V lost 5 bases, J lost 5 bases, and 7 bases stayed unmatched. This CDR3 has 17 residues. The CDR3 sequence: CASSSPGLAGATGELFF. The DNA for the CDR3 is TGTGCCAGCAGTTCACCGGGACTAGCGGGGGCTACCGGGGAGCTGTTTTTT. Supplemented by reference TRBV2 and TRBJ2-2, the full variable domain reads EPEVTQTPSHQVTQMGQEVILRCVPISNHLYFYWYRQILGQKVEFLVSFYNNEISEKSEIFDDQFSVERPDGSNFTLKIRSTKLEDSAMYFCASSSPGLAGATGELFFGEGSRLTVL.

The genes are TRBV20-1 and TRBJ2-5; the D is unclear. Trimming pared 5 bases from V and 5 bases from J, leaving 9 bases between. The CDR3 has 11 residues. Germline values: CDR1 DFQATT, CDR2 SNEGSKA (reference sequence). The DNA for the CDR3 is TGCAGTGCTTATATTGTGGAGACCCAGTACTTC. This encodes CSAYIVETQYF.

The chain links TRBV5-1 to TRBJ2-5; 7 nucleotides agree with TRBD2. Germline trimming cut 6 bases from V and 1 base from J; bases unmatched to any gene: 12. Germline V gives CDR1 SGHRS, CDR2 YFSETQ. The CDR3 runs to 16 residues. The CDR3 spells CASKPGVGGGQETQYF. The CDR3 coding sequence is TGCGCCAGCAAGCCGGGTGTGGGCGGGGGCCAAGAGACCCAGTACTTC.

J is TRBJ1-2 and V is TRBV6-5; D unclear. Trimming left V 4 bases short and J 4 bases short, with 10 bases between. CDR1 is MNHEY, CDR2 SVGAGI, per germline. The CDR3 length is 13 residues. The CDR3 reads CASSFDESYGYTF. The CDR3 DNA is TGTGCCAGCAGTTTCGATGAAAGCTATGGCTACACCTTC.

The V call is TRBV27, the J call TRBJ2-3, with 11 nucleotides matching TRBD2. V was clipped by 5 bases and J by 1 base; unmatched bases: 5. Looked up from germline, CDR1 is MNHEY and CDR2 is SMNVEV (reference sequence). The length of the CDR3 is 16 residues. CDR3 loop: CASSPVSGRGTDTQYF. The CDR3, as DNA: TGTGCCAGCAGTCCCGTTAGCGGGAGGGGCACAGATACGCAGTATTTT.

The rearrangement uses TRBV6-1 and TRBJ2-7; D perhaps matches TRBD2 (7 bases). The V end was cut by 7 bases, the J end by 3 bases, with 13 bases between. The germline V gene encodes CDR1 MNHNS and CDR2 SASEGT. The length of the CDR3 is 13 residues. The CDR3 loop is CASTPGGSYEQYF. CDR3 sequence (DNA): TGTGCCAGCACTCCGGGGGGCAGCTACGAGCAGTACTTC.

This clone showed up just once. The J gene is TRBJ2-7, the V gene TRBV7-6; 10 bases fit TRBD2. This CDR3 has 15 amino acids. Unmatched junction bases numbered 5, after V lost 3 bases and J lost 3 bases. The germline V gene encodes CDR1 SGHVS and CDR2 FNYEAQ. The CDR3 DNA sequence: TGTGCCAGCAGCTTGGCTCCTAGCGGGAGCTACGAGCAGTACTTC. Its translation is CASSLAPSGSYEQYF.

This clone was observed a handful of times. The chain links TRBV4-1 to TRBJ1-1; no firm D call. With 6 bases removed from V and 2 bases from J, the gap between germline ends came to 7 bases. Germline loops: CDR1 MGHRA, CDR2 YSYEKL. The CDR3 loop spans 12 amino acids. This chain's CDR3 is CASRGDNTEAFF. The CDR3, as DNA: TGCGCCAGCAGGGGAGACAACACTGAAGCTTTCTTT.

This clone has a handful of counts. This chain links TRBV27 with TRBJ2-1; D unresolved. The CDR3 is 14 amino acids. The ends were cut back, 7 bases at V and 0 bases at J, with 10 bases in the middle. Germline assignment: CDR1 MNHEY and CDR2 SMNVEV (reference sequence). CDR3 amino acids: CASKAANSYNEQFF. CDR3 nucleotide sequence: TGTGCCAGCAAGGCAGCTAACTCCTACAATGAGCAGTTCTTC.

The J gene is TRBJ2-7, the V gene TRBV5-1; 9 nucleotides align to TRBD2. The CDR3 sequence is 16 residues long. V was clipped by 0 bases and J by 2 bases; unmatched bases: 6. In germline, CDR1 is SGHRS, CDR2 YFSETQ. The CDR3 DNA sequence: TGCGCCAGCAGCTTGGGACTAGCGGCCTCGACCTACGAGCAGTACTTC. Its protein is CASSLGLAASTYEQYF.

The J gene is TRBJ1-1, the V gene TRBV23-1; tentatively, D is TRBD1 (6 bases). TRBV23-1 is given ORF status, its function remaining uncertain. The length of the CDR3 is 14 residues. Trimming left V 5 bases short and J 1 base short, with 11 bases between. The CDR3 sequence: CASSGKGQNTEAFF. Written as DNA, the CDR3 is TGCGCCAGCAGTGGCAAGGGACAGAACACTGAAGCTTTCTTT.

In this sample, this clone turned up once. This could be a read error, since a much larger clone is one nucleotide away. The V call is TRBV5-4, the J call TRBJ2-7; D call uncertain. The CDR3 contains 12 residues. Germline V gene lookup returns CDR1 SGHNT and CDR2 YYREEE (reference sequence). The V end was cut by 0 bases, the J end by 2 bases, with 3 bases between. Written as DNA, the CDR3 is TGTGCCAGCAGCTTGGCCACCTACGAGCAGTACTTC. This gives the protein CASSLATYEQYF. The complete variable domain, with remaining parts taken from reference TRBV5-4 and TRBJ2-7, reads ETGVTQSPTHLIKTRGQQVTLRCSSQSGHNTVSWYQQALGQGPQFIFQYYREEENGRGNFPPRFSGLQFPNYSSELNVNALELDDSALYLCASSLATYEQYFGPGTRLTVT.

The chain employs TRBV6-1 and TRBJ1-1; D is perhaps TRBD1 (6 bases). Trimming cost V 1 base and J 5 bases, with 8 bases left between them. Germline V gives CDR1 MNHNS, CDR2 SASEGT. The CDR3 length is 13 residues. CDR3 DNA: TGTGCCAGCAGTGAAGGGGGGCTTACTGAAGCTTTCTTT. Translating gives CASSEGGLTEAFF.